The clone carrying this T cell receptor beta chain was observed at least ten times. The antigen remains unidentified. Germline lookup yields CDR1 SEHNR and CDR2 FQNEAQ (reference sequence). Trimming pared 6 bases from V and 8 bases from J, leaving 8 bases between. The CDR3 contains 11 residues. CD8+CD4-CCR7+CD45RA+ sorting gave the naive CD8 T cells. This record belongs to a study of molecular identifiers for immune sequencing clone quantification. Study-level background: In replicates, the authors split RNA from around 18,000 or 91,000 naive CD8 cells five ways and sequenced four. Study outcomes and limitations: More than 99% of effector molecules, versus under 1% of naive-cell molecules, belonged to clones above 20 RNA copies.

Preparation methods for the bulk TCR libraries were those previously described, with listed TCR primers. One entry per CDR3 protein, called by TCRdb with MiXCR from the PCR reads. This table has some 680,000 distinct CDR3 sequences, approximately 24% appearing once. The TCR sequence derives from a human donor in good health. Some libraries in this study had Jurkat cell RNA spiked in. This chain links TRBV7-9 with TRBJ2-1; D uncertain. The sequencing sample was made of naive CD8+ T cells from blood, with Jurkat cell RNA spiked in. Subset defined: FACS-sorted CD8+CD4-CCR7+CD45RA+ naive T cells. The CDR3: CASRSWDEQFF. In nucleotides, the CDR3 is TGTGCCAGCAGAAGCTGGGATGAGCAGTTCTTC.